This entry describes one TCR beta chain. Repertoires were generated with immunoSEQ multiplex PCR, while TCRdb's copy carries only in-frame clones and drops some. Of 180,000 or so clones in the sample, roughly 91% were seen once. This entry belongs to a study of T cell responses to AZD1222 COVID-19 vaccine. In germline, CDR1 is SGHRS, CDR2 YFSETQ. The CDR3 totals 11 residues. V lost 5 bases and J 2 bases, leaving 4 bases between the germline ends. The sequencing used peripheral blood, collected 28 days after the second AZD1222 dose. This receptor was taken from an adult who received the AZD1222 COVID-19 vaccine. The chain combines TRBV5-1 with TRBJ1-1; D remains ambiguous. The CDR3 region has the DNA TGCGCCAGCAGGGCCAACACTGAAGCTTTCTTT. It yields the protein CASRANTEAFF.